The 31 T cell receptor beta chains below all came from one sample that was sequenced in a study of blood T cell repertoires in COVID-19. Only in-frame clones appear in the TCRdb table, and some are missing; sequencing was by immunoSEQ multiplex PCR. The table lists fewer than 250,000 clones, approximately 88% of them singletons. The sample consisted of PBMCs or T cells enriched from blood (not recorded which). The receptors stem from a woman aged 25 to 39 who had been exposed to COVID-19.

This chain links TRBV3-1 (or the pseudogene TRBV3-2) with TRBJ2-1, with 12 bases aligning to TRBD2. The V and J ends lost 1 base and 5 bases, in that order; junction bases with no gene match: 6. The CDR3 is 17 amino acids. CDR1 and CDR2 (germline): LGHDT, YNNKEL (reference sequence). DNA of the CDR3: TGTGCCAGCAGCCAAGTTCTAGCGGGAGGGCCGGACAATGAGCAGTTCTTC. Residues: CASSQVLAGGPDNEQFF.

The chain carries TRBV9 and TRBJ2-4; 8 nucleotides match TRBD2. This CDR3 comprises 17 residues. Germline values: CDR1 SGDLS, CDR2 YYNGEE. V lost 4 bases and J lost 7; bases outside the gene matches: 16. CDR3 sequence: CASSPGTGREVKNIQYF. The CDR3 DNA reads TGTGCCAGCAGCCCTGGGACGGGGCGGGAGGTTAAGAACATTCAGTACTTC.

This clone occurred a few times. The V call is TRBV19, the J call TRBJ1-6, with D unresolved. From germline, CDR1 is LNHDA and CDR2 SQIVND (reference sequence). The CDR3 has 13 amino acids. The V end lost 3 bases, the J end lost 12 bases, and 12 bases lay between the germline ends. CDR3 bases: TGTGCCAGTAGTATCGGCCCAGAGGTACCCCTCCACTTT. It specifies CASSIGPEVPLHF. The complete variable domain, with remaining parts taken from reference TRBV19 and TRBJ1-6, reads DGGITQSPKYLFRKEGQNVTLSCEQNLNHDAMYWYRQDPGQGLRLIYYSQIVNDFQKGDIAEGYSVSREKKESFPLTVTSAQKNPTAFYLCASSIGPEVPLHFGNGTRLTVT.

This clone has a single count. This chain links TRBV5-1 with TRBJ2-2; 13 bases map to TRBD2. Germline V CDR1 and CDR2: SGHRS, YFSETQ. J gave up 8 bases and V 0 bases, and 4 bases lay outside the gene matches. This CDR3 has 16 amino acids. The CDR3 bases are TGCGCCAGCAGCTTGGGGACTAGCGGGAGACTGGGGGAGCTGTTTTTT. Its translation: CASSLGTSGRLGELFF.

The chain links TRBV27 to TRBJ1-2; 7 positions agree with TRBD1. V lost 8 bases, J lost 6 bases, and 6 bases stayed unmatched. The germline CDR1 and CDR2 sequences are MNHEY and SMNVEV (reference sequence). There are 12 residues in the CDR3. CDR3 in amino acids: CASRTGRNGYTF. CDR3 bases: TGTGCCAGCCGGACAGGCCGGAATGGCTACACCTTC.

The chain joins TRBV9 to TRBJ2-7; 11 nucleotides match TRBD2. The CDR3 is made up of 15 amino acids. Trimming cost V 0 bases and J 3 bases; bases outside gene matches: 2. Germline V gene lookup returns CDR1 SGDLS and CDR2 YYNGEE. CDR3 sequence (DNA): TGTGCCAGCAGCGTAGCCGGGACTAGCGGCTACGAGCAGTACTTC. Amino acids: CASSVAGTSGYEQYF.

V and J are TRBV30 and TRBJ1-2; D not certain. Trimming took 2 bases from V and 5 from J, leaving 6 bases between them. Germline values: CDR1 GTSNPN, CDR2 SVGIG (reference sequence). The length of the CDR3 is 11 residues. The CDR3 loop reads CAWSPGYGYTF. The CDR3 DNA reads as TGTGCCTGGAGTCCGGGGTATGGCTACACCTTC.

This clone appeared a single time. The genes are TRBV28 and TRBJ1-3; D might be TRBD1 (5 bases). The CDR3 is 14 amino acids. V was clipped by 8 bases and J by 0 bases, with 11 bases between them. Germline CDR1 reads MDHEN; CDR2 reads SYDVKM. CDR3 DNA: TGTGCCAGCCTCTCGACAGACTCTGGAAACACCATATATTTT. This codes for CASLSTDSGNTIYF.

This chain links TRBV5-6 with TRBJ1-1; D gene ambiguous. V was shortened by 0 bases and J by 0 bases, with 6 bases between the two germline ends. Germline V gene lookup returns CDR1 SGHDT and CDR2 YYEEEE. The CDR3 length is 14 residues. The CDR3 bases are TGTGCCAGCAGCTTGGGAGGAATGAACACTGAAGCTTTCTTT. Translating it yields CASSLGGMNTEAFF.

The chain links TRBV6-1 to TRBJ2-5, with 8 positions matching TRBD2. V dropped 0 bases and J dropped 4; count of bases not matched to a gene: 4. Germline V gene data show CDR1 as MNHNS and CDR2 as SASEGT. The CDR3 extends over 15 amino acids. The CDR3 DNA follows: TGTGCCAGCAGTGAAGCGCCCCGGGGGGGAGAGACCCAGTACTTC. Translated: CASSEAPRGGETQYF.

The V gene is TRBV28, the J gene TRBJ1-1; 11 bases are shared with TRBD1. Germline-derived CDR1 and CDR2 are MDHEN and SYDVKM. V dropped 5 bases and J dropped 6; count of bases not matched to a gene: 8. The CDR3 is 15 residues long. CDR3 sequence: CASSQPGQGVSEAFF. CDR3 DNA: TGTGCCAGCAGTCAGCCGGGACAGGGGGTTTCTGAAGCTTTCTTT. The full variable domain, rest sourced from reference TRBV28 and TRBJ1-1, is DVKVTQSSRYLVKRTGEKVFLECVQDMDHENMFWYRQDPGLGLRLIYFSYDVKMKEKGDIPEGYSVSREKKERFSLILESASTNQTSMYLCASSQPGQGVSEAFFGQGTRLTVV.

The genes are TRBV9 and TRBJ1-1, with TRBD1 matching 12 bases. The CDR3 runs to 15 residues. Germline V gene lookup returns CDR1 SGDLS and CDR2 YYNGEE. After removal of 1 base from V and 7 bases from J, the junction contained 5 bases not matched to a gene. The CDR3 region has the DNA TGTGCCAGCAGCGTAACGGGACAGGGGGCGAGTGAAGCTTTCTTT. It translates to CASSVTGQGASEAFF. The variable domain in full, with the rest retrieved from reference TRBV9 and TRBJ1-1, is DSGVTQTPKHLITATGQRVTLRCSPRSGDLSVYWYQQSLDQGLQFLIQYYNGEERAKGNILERFSAQQFPDLHSELNLSSLELGDSALYFCASSVTGQGASEAFFGQGTRLTVV.

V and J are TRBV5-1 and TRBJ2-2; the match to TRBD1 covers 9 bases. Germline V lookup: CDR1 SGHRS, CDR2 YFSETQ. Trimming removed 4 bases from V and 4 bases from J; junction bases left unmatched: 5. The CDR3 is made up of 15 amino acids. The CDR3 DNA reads TGCGCCAGCAGCCGGGGGACAGGGTTCACCGGGGAGCTGTTTTTT. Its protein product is CASSRGTGFTGELFF.

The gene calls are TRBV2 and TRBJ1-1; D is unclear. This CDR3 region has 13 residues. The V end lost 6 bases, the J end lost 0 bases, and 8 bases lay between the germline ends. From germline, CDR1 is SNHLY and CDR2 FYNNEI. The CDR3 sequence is CASRNLVNTEAFF. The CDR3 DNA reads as TGTGCCAGCAGAAATTTAGTGAACACTGAAGCTTTCTTT.

The CDR3 region is CASSFLAQNSNEQFF. Here the CDR3 DNA reads TGTGCCAGCAGTTTTCTAGCGCAGAATAGCAATGAGCAGTTCTTC. The chain has TRBV28 and TRBJ2-1; D is possibly TRBD2 (6 bases). Trimming left V 3 bases short and J 6 bases short, with 15 bases between. Germline-derived CDR1 and CDR2 are MDHEN and SYDVKM. CDR3 length equals 15 residues.

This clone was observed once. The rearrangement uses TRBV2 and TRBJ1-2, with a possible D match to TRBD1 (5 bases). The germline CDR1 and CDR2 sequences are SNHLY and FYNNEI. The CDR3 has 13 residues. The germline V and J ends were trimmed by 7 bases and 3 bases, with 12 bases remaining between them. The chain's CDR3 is CASKPREDYGYTF. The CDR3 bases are TGTGCCAGCAAACCCAGGGAGGACTATGGCTACACCTTC.

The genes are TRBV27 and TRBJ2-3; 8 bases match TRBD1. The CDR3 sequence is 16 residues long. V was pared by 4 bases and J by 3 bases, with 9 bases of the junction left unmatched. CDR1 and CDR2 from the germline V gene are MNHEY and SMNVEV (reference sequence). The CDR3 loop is CASSSRQGMETDTQYF. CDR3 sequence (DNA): TGTGCCAGCAGTTCGCGACAGGGGATGGAAACAGATACGCAGTATTTT.

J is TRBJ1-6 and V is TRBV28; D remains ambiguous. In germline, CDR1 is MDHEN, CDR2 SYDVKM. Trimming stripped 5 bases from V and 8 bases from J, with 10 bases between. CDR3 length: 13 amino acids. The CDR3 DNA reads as TGTGCCAGCAGTCCCCAGAGGGATTCACCCCTCCACTTT. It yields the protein CASSPQRDSPLHF.

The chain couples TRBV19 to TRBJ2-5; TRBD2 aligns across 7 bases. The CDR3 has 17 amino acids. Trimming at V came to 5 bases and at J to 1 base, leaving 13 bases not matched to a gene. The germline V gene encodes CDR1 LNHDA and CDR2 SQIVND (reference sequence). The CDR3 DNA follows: TGTGCCAGTAGTCCCGTTCGGGGCGGGAGCTTCCAAGAGACCCAGTACTTC. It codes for CASSPVRGGSFQETQYF.

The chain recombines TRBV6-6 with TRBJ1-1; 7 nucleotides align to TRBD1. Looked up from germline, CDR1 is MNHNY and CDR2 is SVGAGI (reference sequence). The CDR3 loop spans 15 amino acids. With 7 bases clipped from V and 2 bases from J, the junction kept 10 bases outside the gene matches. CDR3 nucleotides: TGTGCCAGCACCCTGGCAGGGGGATTTAACACTGAAGCTTTCTTT. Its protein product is CASTLAGGFNTEAFF.

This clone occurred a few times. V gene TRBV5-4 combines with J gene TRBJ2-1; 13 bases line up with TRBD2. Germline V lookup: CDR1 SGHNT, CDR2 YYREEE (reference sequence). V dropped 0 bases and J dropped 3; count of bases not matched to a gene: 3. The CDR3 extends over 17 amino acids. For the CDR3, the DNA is TGTGCCAGCAGCTTGGGGGGACTAGCGGGATTCTACAATGAGCAGTTCTTC. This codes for CASSLGGLAGFYNEQFF.

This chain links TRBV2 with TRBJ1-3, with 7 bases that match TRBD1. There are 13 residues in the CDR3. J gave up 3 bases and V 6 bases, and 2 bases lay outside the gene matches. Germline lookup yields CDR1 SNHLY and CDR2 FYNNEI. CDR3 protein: CASRDRDGNTIYF. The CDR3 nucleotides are TGTGCCAGCAGAGACAGGGATGGAAACACCATATATTTT.

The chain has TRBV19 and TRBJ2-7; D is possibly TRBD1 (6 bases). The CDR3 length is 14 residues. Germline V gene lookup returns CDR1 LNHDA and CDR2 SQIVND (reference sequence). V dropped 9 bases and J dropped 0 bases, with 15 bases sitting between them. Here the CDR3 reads CASSPTGLSYEQYF. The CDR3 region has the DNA TGTGCCAGCAGTCCCACAGGGCTCTCCTACGAGCAGTACTTC.

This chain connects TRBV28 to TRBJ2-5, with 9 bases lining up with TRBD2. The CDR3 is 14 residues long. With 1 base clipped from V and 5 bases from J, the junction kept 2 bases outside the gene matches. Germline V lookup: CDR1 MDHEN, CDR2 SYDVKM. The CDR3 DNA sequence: TGTGCCAGCAGTTTATACGCGGGAGGGGAGACCCAGTACTTC. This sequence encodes CASSLYAGGETQYF.

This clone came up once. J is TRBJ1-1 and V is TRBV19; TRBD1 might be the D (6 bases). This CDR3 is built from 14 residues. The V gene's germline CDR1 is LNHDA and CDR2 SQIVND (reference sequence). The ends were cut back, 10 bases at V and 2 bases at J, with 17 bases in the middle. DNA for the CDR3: TGTGCCACCAAATACAGGGATCAAAACACTGAAGCTTTCTTT. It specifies CATKYRDQNTEAFF.

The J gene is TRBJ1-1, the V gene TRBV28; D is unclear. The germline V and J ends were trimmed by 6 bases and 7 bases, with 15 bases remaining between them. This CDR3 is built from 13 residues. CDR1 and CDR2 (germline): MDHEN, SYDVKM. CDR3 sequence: CASSLQAGSEAFF. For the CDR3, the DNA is TGTGCCAGCAGCCTTCAAGCTGGGAGTGAAGCTTTCTTT.

In DNA form, the CDR3 reads TGCGCCAGCAGCTTGGTCACAGGGGACGGCTCTGAAGCTTTCTTT. Translation: CASSLVTGDGSEAFF. The chain has TRBV5-1 and TRBJ1-1; 7 bases map to TRBD1. J gave up 6 bases and V 0 bases, and 8 bases lay outside the gene matches. Looked up from germline, CDR1 is SGHRS and CDR2 is YFSETQ. This CDR3 region has 15 residues. The whole variable domain, remainder taken from reference TRBV5-1 and TRBJ1-1, is KAGVTQTPRYLIKTRGQQVTLSCSPISGHRSVSWYQQTPGQGLQFLFEYFSETQRNKGNFPGRFSGRQFSNSRSEMNVSTLELGDSALYLCASSLVTGDGSEAFFGQGTRLTVV.

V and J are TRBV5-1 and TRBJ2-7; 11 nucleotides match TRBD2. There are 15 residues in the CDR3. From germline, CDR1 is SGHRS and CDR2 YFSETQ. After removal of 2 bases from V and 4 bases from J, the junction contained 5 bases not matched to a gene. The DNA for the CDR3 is TGCGCCAGCAGCTTTAGCGGGGGGGAGTGGTACGAGCAGTACTTC. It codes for CASSFSGGEWYEQYF.

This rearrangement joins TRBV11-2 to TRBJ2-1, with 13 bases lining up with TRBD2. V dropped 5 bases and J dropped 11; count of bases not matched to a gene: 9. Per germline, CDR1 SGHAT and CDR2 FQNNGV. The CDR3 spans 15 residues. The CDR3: CASSPSGTSGIQQFF. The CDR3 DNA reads TGTGCCAGCAGCCCCTCCGGGACTAGCGGGATTCAGCAGTTCTTC.

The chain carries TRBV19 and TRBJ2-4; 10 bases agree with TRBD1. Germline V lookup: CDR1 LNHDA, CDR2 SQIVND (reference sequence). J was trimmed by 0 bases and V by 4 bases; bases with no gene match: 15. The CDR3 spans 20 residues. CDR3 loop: CASSTPRQGARVLAKNIQYF. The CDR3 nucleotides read TGTGCCAGTAGTACACCCAGACAGGGGGCGAGAGTCCTAGCCAAAAACATTCAGTACTTC.

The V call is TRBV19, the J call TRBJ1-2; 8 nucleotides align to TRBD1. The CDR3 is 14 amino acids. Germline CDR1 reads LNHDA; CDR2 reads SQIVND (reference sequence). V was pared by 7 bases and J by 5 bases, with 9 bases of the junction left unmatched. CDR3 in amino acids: CASMLRTGGYGYTF. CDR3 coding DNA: TGTGCCAGTATGCTAAGAACAGGGGGATATGGCTACACCTTC.